This TCR beta chain appears in the sequencing data of a study of cytomegalovirus exposure and HLA in healthy donors. PCR was performed using 60 Vbeta and 13 Jbeta primers. TCRdb keeps only in-frame clones here, not all; method: immunoSEQ multiplex PCR. The sample shows fewer than 130,000 clones, roughly 71% of them seen only once. The CDR3 totals 14 residues. Per germline, CDR1 MNHEY and CDR2 SVGAGI. The V end lost 4 bases, the J end lost 2 bases, and 9 bases lay between the germline ends. Study-wide results and caveats: HLA alleles were associated with roughly 15,000 TCR beta sequences in a later analysis at 0.05 false discovery rate.

Comment on this clone: Its antigen is not known.

The chain uses TRBV6-5 and TRBJ2-1; possibly TRBD2 for D (6 bases). Sequencing was done on a sample of PBMCs. This receptor was obtained from a man between 35 and 55 years old in good health and CMV-seropositive. The CDR3 DNA reads TGTGCCAGCAGTTTTGCGGGACCCTACAATGAGCAGTTCTTC. This encodes CASSFAGPYNEQFF.